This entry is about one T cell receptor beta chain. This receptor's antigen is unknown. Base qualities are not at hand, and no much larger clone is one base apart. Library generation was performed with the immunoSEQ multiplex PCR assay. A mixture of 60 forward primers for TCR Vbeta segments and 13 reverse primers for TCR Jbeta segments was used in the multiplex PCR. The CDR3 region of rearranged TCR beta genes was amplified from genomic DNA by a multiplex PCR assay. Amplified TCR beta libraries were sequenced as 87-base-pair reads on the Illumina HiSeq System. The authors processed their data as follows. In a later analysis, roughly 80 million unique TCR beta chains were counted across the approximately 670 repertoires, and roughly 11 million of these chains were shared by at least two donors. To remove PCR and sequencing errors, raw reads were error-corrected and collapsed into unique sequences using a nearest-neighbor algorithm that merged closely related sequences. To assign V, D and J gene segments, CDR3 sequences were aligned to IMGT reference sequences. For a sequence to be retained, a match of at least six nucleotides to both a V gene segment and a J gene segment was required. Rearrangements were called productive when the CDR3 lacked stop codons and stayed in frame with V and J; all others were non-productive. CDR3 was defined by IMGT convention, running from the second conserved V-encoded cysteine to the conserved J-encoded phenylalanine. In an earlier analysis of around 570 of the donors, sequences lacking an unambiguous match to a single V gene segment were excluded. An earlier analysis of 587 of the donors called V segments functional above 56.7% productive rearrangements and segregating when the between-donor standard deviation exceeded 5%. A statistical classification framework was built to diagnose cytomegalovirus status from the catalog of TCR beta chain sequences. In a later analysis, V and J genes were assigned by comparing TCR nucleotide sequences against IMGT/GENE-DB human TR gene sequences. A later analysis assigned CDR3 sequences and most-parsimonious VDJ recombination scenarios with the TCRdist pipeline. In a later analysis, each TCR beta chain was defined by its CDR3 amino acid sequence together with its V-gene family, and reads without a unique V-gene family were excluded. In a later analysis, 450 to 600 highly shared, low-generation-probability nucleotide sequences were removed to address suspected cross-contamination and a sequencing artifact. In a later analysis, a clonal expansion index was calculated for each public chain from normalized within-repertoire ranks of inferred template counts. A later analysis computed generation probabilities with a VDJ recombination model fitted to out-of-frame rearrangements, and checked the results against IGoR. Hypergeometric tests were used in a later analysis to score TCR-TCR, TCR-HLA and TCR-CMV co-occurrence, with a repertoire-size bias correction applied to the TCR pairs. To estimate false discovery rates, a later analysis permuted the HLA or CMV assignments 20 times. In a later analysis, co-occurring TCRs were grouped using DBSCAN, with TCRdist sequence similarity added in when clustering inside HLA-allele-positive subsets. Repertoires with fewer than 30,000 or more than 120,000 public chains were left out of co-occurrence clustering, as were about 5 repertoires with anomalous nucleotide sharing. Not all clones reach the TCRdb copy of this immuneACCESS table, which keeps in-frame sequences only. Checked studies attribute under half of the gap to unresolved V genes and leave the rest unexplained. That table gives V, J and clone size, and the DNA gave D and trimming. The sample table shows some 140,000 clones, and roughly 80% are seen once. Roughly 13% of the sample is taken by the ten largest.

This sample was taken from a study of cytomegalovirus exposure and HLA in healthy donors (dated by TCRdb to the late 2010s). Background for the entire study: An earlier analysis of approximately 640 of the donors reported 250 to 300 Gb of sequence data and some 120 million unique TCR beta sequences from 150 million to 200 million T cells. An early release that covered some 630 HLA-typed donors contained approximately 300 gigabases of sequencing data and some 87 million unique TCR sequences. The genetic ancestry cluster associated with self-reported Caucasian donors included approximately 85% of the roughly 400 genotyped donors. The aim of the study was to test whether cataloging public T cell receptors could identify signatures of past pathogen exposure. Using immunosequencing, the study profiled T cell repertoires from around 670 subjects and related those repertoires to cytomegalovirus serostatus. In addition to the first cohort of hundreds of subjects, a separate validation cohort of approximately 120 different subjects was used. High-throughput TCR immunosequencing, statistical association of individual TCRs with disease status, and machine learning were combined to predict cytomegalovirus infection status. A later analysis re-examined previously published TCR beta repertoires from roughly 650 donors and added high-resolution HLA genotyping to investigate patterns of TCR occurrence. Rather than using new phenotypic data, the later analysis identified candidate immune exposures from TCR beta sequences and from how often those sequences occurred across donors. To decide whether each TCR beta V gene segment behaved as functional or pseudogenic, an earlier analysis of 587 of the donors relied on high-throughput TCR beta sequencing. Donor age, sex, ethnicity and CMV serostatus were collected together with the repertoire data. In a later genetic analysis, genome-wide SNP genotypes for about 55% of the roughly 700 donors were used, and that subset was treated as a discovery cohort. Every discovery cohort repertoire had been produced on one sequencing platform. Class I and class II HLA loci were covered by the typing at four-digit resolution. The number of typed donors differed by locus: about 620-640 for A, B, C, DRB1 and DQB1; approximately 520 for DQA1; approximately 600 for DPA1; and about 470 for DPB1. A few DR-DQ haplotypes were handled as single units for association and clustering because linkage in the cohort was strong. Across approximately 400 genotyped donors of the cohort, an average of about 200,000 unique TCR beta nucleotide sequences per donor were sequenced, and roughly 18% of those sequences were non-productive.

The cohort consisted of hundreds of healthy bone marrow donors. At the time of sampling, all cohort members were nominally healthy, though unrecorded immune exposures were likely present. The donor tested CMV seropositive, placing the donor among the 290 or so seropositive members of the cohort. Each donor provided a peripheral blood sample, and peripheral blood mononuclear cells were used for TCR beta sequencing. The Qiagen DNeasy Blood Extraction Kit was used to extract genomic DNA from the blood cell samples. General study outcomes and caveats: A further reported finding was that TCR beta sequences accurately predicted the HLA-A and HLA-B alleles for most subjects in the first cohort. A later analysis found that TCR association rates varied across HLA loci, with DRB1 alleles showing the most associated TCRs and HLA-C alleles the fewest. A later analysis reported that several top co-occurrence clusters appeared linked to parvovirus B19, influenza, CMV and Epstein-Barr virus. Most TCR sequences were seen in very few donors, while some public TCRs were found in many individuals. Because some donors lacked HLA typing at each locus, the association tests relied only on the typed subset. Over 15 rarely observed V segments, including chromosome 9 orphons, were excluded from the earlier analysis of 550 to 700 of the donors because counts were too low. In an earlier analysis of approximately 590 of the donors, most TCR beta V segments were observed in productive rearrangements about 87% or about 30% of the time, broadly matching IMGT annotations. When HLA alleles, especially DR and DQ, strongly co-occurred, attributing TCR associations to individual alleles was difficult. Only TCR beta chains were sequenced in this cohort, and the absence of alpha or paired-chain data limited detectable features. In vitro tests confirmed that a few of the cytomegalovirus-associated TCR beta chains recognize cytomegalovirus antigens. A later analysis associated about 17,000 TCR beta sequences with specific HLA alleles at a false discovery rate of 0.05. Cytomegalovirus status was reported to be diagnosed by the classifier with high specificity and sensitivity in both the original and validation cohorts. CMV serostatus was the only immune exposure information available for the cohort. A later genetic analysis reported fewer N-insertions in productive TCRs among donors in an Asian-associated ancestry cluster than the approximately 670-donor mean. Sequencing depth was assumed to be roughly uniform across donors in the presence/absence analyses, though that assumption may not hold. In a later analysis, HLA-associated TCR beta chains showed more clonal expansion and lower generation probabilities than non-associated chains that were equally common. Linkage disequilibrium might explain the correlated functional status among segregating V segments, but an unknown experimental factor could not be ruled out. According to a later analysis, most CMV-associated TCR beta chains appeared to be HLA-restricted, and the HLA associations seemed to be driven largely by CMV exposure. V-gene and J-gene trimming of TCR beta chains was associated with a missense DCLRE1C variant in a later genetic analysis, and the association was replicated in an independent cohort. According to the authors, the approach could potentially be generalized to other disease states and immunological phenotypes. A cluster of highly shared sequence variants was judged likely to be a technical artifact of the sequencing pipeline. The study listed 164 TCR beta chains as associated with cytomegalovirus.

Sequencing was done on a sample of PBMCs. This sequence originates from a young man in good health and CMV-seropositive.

The CDR3 region: CASSYSTGVFTDTQYF. The nucleotides read TGTGCCAGCAGTTACTCCACAGGGGTCTTCACAGATACGCAGTATTTT. This chain joins TRBV6-6 to TRBJ2-3; 7 junctional bases match TRBD1. The germline V gene (reference sequence) provides CDR1 MNHNY and CDR2 SVGAGI. Clipping removes 0 bases from V and 2 bases from J, with 5 as the unmatched junction base count. Inclusive of the bounding cysteine and phenylalanine, the CDR3 is 16 residues long. The CDR3 DNA has 48 bases and is translated from base 1.